This TCR beta chain was recovered during a study of CD8 T cells in ankylosing spondylitis (dated by TCRdb to 2016 to 2017). Concerning the study at large: The study profiled T cell receptor beta repertoires in healthy donors and ankylosing spondylitis patients to find disease-linked TCR variants. The full study cohort comprised about 24 ankylosing spondylitis patients and roughly 110 healthy donors. Samples of peripheral blood were taken, and for ankylosing spondylitis patients, synovial fluid was collected as well.

What the authors observed across the whole study: According to the report, matched synovial fluid samples from ankylosing spondylitis patients were significantly enriched for the disease-linked clones. The disease-linked clones showed a CD8+ phenotype and occurred at relatively low frequencies in peripheral blood. Some motif variants had previously been reported in the synovial fluid and blood of reactive arthritis patients, which suggests shared mechanisms of disease initiation. Blood from ankylosing spondylitis patients appeared to be characterized by a TCR beta motif composed of under 10 highly homologous amino acid variants.

With regard to this clonotype: What this receptor recognizes is not known. Within one base of it there is no much larger clone, and no base qualities were kept.

Relative to germline, V is 4 bases shorter and J is 4 bases shorter, with 16 bases between their ends. The CDR3, from cysteine to phenylalanine, totals 15 residues. Here the CDR3 DNA is all that survives: 45 bases in frame from base 1. CDR1 and CDR2 are drawn from the germline V gene: SQVTM, ANQGSEA. The instrument given in TCRdb is Illumina HiSeq 2500. Quantitative 5'-RACE with molecular barcodes was the method used to prepare the TCR beta libraries. The authors' analysis ran thus. A new computational method based on a probabilistic model of VDJ rearrangement was used to identify disease-linked TCR variants. TCRdb took the public reads, trimmed them with fastp at Q25, ran MiXCR for clone calling and kept in-frame beta chains. Under each unique CDR3 protein, matching rows form one entry showing the most common genes and DNA. The V and J calls follow TCRdb's processing rather than the paper's. Within this sample are around 250,000 distinct CDR3 sequences, with roughly a third of them counted one time only. The ten largest clones add up to roughly 4% of the sample.

This TCR came from a male donor with ankylosing spondylitis or in good health (not recorded which). The chain employs TRBV29-1 and TRBJ2-2; the D gene may be TRBD1 or TRBD2, since each aligns over 5 bases. The specimen sequenced was blood, either unsorted or a sorted T cell fraction (not recorded which). The CDR3 reads CSVAFIGARTGELFF. The bases read TGCAGCGTTGCCTTCATCGGGGCGCGCACCGGGGAGCTGTTTTTT.